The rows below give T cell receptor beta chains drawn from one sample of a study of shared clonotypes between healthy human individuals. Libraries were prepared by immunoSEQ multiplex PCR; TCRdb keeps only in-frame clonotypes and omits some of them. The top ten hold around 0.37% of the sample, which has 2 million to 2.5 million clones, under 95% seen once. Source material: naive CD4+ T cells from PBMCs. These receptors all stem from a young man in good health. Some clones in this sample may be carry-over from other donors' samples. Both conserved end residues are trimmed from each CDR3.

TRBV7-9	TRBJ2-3	ASSSGLISRGTDTQY
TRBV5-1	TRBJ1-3	ASSVGGSGNTIY
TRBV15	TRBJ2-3	ATSRTPGQYTDTQY
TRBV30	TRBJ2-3	AWTGTGKGDTQY
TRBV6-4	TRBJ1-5	ATLLGQPQH
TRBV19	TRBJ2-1	ASSRLAGYNEQF
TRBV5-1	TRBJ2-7	ASKRALAAYEQY
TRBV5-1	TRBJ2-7	ASSWGAQGGYEQY
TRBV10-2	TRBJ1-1	ASSADRTGKRHTEAF
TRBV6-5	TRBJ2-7	ATRTPGQGYEQY
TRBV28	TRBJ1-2	ASSSQNYGTGAGYT
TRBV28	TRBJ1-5	ASRTGGLQPQH
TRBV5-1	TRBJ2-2	ASLNRDRNTGELF
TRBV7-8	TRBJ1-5	ASSARQGQPQH
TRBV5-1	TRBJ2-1	ASSLVQAGGNEQF
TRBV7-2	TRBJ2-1	ASRRTGYNEQF
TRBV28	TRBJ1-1	ASSLRAGAMNTEAF
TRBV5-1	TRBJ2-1	ASSPRVGMNEQF
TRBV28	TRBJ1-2	ASSSPQGANYGYT
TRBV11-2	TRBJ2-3	ASSRTRSAAISDTQY
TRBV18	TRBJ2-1	ASSDRYNEQF
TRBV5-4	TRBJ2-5	ASSWGLAGQETQY
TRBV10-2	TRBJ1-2	ASKVQRQRHGYT
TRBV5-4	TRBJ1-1	ASRGGQLNTEAF
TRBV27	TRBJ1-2	ASSLLASTNYGYT
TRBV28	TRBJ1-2	ASSLHRQGYGYT
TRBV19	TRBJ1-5	ASTAYRGPGQPQH
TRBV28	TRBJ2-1	ASSSPGLSANEQF
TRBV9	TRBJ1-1	ASSAGTGANTEAF
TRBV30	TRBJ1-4	AWTRDRWEKLF
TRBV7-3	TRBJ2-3	ASSAGLSTDTQY
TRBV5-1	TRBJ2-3	ASSWPRDRGPTDTQY
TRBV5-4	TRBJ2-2	ASSLPGQGGTGELF
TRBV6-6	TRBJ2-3	ASTPRVDTQY
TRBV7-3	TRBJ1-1	ASSLRMNTEAF